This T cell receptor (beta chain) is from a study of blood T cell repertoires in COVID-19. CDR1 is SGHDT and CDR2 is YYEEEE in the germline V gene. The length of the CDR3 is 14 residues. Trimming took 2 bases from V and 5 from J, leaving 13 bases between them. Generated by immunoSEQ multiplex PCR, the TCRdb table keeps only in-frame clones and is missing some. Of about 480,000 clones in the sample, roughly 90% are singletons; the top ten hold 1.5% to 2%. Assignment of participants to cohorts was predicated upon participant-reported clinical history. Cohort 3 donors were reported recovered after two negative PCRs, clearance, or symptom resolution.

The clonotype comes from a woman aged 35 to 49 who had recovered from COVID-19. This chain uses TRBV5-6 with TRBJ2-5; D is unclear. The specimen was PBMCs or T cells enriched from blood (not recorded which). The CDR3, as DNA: TGTGCCAGCAGCTTCTGGAGCGCAGTTGAGACCCAGTACTTC. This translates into CASSFWSAVETQYF.